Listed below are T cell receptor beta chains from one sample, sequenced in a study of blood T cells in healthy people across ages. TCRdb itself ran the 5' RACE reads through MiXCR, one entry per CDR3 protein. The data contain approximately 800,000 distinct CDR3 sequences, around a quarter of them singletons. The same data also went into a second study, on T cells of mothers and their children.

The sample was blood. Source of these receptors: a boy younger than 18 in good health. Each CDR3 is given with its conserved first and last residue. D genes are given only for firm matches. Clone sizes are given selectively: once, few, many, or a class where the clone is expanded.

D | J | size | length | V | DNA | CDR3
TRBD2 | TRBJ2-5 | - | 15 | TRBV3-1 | TGTGCCAGCAGCCAAGCAGCATACGGGACTAGCGTACAGTACTTC | CASSQAAYGTSVQYF
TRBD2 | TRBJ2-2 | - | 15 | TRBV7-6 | TGTGCCAGCACCCTAAGCGGGGGGGCCCCCGGGGAGCTGTTTTTT | CASTLSGGAPGELFF
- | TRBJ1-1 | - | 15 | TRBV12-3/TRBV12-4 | TGTGCCAGCGTTTTGGGAGCGGTGCGGGACACTGAAGCTTTCTTT | CASVLGAVRDTEAFF
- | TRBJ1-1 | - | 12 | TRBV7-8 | TGTGCCAGCATCAGGGATGACACTGAAGCTTTCTTT | CASIRDDTEAFF
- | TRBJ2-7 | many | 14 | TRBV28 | TGTGCCAGCAGTTTGCCCGGGAGCTCCTACGAGCAGTACTTC | CASSLPGSSYEQYF
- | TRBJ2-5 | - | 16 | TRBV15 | TGTGCCACCAGCAGAGAACTAGCCCACTCCACAGAGACCCAGTACTTC | CATSRELAHSTETQYF
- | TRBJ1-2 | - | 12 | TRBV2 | TGTGCCAGCAGGGAAGAAGAGCATGGCTACACCTTC | CASREEEHGYTF
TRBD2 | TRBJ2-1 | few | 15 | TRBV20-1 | TGCAGTGCTAGAGAAATAGCGGGGGGACACAATGAGCAGTTCTTC | CSAREIAGGHNEQFF
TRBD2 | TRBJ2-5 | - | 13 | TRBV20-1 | TGCAGTGCAATTCAGGCGGGGGGAGAGACCCAGTACTTC | CSAIQAGGETQYF
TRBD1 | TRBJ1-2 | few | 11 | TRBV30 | TGTGCTCGGGACAGGGGGCCTGGCTACACCTTC | CARDRGPGYTF
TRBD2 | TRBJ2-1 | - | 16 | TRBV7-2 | TGTGCCAGCAGCTTAGCGAAGGGACTAGAGTACAATGAGCAGTTCTTC | CASSLAKGLEYNEQFF
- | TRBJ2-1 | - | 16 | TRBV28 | TGTGCCAGCAGTTTACTGGGACTTAGCTCCTACAATGAGCAGTTCTTC | CASSLLGLSSYNEQFF
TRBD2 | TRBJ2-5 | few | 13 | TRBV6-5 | TGTGCCAGCAGAGAAAGCGGGGTTACGACCCAGTACTTC | CASRESGVTTQYF
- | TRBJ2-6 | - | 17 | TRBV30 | TGTGCCTGGAGTGCATGGACGGCCCGCTCTGGGGCCAACGTCCTGACTTTC | CAWSAWTARSGANVLTF
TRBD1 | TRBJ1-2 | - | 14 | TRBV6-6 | TGTGCCAGCAGCCCCGGGACAGCTACCTATGGCTACACCTTC | CASSPGTATYGYTF
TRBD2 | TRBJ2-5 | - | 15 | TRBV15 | TGTGCCACCAGCAGAGATGCGACTAGCGGGGAGACCCAGTACTTC | CATSRDATSGETQYF
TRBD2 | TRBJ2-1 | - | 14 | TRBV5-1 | TGCGCCAGCAGCTCAGGAGATAGCGGGCATGAGCAGTTCTTC | CASSSGDSGHEQFF
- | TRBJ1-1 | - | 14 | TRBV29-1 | TGCAGCGTTGAAGCCCCAGATCCGAACACTGAAGCTTTCTTT | CSVEAPDPNTEAFF
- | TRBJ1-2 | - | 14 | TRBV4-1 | TGCGCCAGCAGCCAAGGTGACAGAGAATATGGCTACACCTTC | CASSQGDREYGYTF
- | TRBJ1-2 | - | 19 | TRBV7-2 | TGTGCCAGCAGCTTAAGGGCCCTTGGGAGGGTGGGGGCTAACTATGGCTACACCTTC | CASSLRALGRVGANYGYTF
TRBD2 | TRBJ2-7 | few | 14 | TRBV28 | TGTGCCAGCAGCTGGGGGGACCCGGGGGGCGAGCAGTACTTC | CASSWGDPGGEQYF
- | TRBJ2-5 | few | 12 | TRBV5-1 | TGCGCCAGCAGCTTGGACCCTAGGACCCAGTACTTC | CASSLDPRTQYF
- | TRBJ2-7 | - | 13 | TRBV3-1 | TGTGCCAGCAGCCAAATGCTCTCCTACGAGCAGTACTTC | CASSQMLSYEQYF
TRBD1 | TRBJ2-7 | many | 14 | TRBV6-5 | TGTGCCAGCAGTTACGGACAGGGTGCGTACGAGCAGTACTTC | CASSYGQGAYEQYF
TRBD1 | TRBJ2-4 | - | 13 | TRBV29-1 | TGCAGCGCCCAAGGTCCGGGACAGGGTCGCCAGTACTTC | CSAQGPGQGRQYF
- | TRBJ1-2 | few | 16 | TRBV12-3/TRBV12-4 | TGTGCCAGCAGCCGGGTCGTCGGCAGGGGAGGCCATGGCTACACCTTC | CASSRVVGRGGHGYTF